This T cell receptor beta chain was observed in a study of blood T cell repertoires in COVID-19. Measured with immunoSEQ multiplex PCR; TCRdb has only the in-frame clones, and not every one. The table lists 280,000 or so clones, 88% of them singletons. V dropped 3 bases and J dropped 14; count of bases not matched to a gene: 19. Germline CDR1 SGHDT, CDR2 YYEEEE. The CDR3 extends over 15 amino acids. The receptor was isolated from a woman aged 30 to 39 who had recovered from COVID-19. Material: peripheral blood. The chain is built from TRBV5-6 and TRBJ1-2, with 7 bases fitting TRBD1. In nucleotides, the CDR3 is TGTGCCAGCAGCTCCTATTGGACCGCGACCAGGGGGGATACCTTC. This encodes CASSSYWTATRGDTF.